A single TCR beta chain is shown here with its context. The antigen is unknown. The data are from a study of shared clonotypes between healthy human individuals. The trim removed 5 bases at V and 0 bases at J, leaving 8 bases unmatched. Germline CDR1 is SGHRS and CDR2 is YFSETQ. The CDR3 runs 17 residues. Whole-study findings and limits: Represented diversity (both genetic and exposure-history) was limited by the small number of donors.

The naive CD8 fraction comprised CD45RO-negative cells positively selected for CCR7 and excluded terminally differentiated effector memory CD45RA+ cells. Donation came from healthy HIV-negative adults that had no recent acute infections or vaccinations. Replicate sorted-subset PCRs were loaded with approximately 200 ng DNA, 30,000 or so T cell genomes. Profiled with immunoSEQ multiplex PCR; TCRdb holds only in-frame clones, not every one. The sample has millions of clones, about 93% seen once. Sequenced sample: naive CD8+ T cells from PBMCs. This TCR was recovered from a man younger than 35 in good health. Some clones in this sample may be carry-over from other donors' samples. V usage is TRBV5-1 and J usage is TRBJ2-2; TRBD1 matches 9 bases. The CDR3 sequence: CASSWTGALPNTGELFF. The CDR3 nucleotides are TGCGCCAGCAGTTGGACAGGGGCCCTTCCGAACACCGGGGAGCTGTTTTTT.